The 21 T cell receptor beta chains below all came from one sample that was sequenced in a study of shared clonotypes between healthy human individuals. Libraries were prepared by immunoSEQ multiplex PCR; TCRdb keeps only in-frame clonotypes and omits some of them. The repertoire consists of around 1.6 million clones, with approximately 98% occurring once and the leading ten covering roughly 0.45%. Sample: naive CD4+ T cells sorted from blood. The subset here: CD45RA+ positively selected. These receptor sequences come from a man under 40 in good health.

In nucleotides, the CDR3 is TGTGCCAGTAGTATCGGCAGGGCTCGTGAAAAACTGTTTTTT. Translation gives CASSIGRAREKLFF. The rearrangement uses TRBV19 and TRBJ1-4; possible D gene TRBD1, 5 bases. Germline-derived CDR1 and CDR2 are LNHDA and SQIVND (reference sequence). The CDR3 covers 14 residues. V dropped 3 bases and J dropped 7 bases, with 12 bases sitting between them.

This chain uses TRBV10-3 with TRBJ1-2; 8 nucleotides match TRBD1. The V gene's germline CDR1 is ENHRY and CDR2 SYGVKD. The length of the CDR3 is 15 residues. Unmatched junction bases numbered 9, after V lost 4 bases and J lost 5 bases. The CDR3 reads CAISAQSTGDYGYTF. The CDR3 DNA reads as TGTGCCATCAGTGCCCAGTCGACAGGGGATTATGGCTACACCTTC.

Of note for this clone: Other DNA sequences in the same sample also yield this CDR3. The gene calls are TRBV7-9 and TRBJ2-3; no reliable D call. Trimming took 3 bases from V and 0 from J, leaving 7 bases between them. The CDR3 sequence is 14 residues long. Looked up from germline, CDR1 is SEHNR and CDR2 is FQNEAQ (reference sequence). As DNA, the CDR3 is TGTGCCAGCAGCTTGGGCCGAAGCACAGATACGCAGTATTTT. Its translation is CASSLGRSTDTQYF. The whole variable domain, remainder taken from reference TRBV7-9 and TRBJ2-3, is DTGVSQNPRHKITKRGQNVTFRCDPISEHNRLYWYRQTLGQGPEFLTYFQNEAQLEKSRLLSDRFSAERPKGSFSTLEIQRTEQGDSAMYLCASSLGRSTDTQYFGPGTRLTVL.

The V and J genes are TRBV5-1 and TRBJ2-5; TRBD2 matches at 9 bases. This CDR3 region has 15 residues. Germline lookup yields CDR1 SGHRS and CDR2 YFSETQ. The V gene end was trimmed by 3 bases and the J gene end by 5 bases; junction bases not matched to a gene: 8. The CDR3 DNA reads as TGCGCCAGCAGCTGGACTCTAGCGGGACAGGAGACCCAGTACTTC. This gives the protein CASSWTLAGQETQYF.

This chain connects TRBV9 to TRBJ2-1, with 9 bases fitting TRBD1. Germline lookup yields CDR1 SGDLS and CDR2 YYNGEE. J was trimmed by 8 bases and V by 4 bases; bases with no gene match: 10. This CDR3 is 15 amino acids long. The CDR3 nucleotides read TGTGCCAGCAGCCTTCAAACTACAGGGGGCGATGAGCAGTTCTTC. As protein: CASSLQTTGGDEQFF.

The chain carries TRBV10-1 and TRBJ2-1; weak D call: TRBD1 (6 bases). The CDR3 runs 12 residues. Trimming stripped 2 bases from V and 13 bases from J, with 12 bases between. The germline V gene encodes CDR1 WNHNN and CDR2 SYGVQD (reference sequence). The CDR3 sequence is CASSENREVQFF. CDR3 nucleotide sequence: TGCGCCAGCAGTGAGAACAGGGAAGTCCAGTTCTTC.

This sequence joins TRBV9 and TRBJ2-3; the D gene is possibly TRBD2 (6 bases). CDR1 SGDLS and CDR2 YYNGEE come from the germline V gene. Trimming pared 6 bases from V and 0 bases from J, leaving 11 bases between. The CDR3 is 14 residues long. The CDR3 sequence: CASTVSGSTDTQYF. For the CDR3, the DNA is TGTGCCAGCACCGTGAGCGGGAGCACAGATACGCAGTATTTT.

In DNA, the CDR3 is TGTGCCACCTCTACAGGGAATGAAAAACTGTTTTTT. This translates into CATSTGNEKLFF. The chain links TRBV5-4 to TRBJ1-4; tentatively, D is TRBD1 (6 bases). The CDR3 is 12 residues long. CDR1 and CDR2 (germline): SGHNT, YYREEE (reference sequence). Between the trimmed V and J ends, which lost 9 bases and 5 bases, there was a span of 11 bases.

V gene TRBV9 combines with J gene TRBJ2-5; 13 bases align to TRBD2. The CDR3 has 18 amino acids. The J segment lost 4 bases and the V segment lost 0 bases, leaving 9 bases of the junction unmatched. Per germline, CDR1 SGDLS and CDR2 YYNGEE. For the CDR3, the DNA is TGTGCCAGCAGCGTAGCTTCGGCGACTAGCGGGAGGCCAGAGACCCAGTACTTC. This gives the protein CASSVASATSGRPETQYF.

V and J are TRBV18 and TRBJ2-5; D call uncertain. The J call may be wrong; the DNA end is better matched by TRBJ2-7. Germline V gene sequence: CDR1 KGHSH, CDR2 LQKENI. There are 13 residues in the CDR3. For the CDR3, the DNA is TGTGCCAGCTCACCACCGTCTACCTACGAGCAGTACTTC. It encodes CASSPPSTYEQYF.

The CDR3 DNA reads TGTGCCAGCAGCAAAGGACTAGCGAGCACAGATACGCAGTATTTT. This encodes CASSKGLASTDTQYF. This chain links TRBV7-9 with TRBJ2-3; TRBD2 aligns across 9 bases. Per germline, CDR1 SEHNR and CDR2 FQNEAQ (reference sequence). The CDR3 extends over 15 amino acids. V gave up 5 bases and J gave up 0 bases; unmatched junction bases: 3.

The chain couples TRBV28 to TRBJ1-5; the match to TRBD1 covers 7 bases. CDR3 length: 11 residues. With V trimmed by 8 bases and J by 10 bases, 5 bases remained unmatched. CDR1 is MDHEN, CDR2 SYDVKM, per germline. The CDR3: CASLDREPQHF. The CDR3, as DNA: TGTGCCAGCCTAGACAGGGAACCCCAGCATTTT.

As to this clone: Within the sample, other DNA sequences also encode this same CDR3. J is TRBJ2-5 and V is TRBV11-3, with TRBD2 as a possible D gene (5 bases). The CDR3 is 13 amino acids. CDR1 and CDR2 (germline): SGHNT, YENEEA. V gave up 1 base and J gave up 2 bases, with 5 bases separating them. This CDR3 is CASSLGRQETQYF. The CDR3 nucleotides read TGTGCCAGCAGCTTAGGGAGGCAAGAGACCCAGTACTTC. Based on the CDR3 plus reference TRBV11-3 and TRBJ2-5, the full variable domain is EAGVVQSPRYKIIEKKQPVAFWCNPISGHNTLYWYLQNLGQGPELLIRYENEEAVDDSQLPKDRFSAERLKGVDSTLKIQPAELGDSAVYLCASSLGRQETQYFGPGTRLLVL.

This chain links TRBV28 with TRBJ2-2; 8 bases agree with TRBD1. The germline CDR1 and CDR2 sequences are MDHEN and SYDVKM. V lost 3 bases to trimming and J lost 10 bases; unmatched junction nucleotides: 4. CDR3 length: 13 amino acids. CDR3 region: CASSFGDRLELFF. The CDR3 bases are TGTGCCAGCAGTTTTGGGGACAGGCTGGAGCTGTTTTTT.

As DNA, the CDR3 is TGTGCCAGCATGAGAGAACATACCGGGGAGCTGTTTTTT. Translated, it gives CASMREHTGELFF. The chain carries TRBV5-4 and TRBJ2-2, with D unresolved. Deletions cut 6 bases from V and 5 bases from J, with 11 bases between. The CDR3 is made up of 13 amino acids. Germline values: CDR1 SGHNT, CDR2 YYREEE (reference sequence).

V is TRBV29-1 and J is TRBJ2-7; 9 nucleotides match TRBD1. The CDR3 spans 14 residues. Looked up from germline, CDR1 is SQVTM and CDR2 is ANQGSEA. Germline trimming cut 2 bases from V and 5 bases from J; bases unmatched to any gene: 7. CDR3 region: CSVEPGTGSDEQYF. The DNA of the CDR3 is TGCAGCGTTGAACCGGGGACAGGGAGCGACGAGCAGTACTTC.

V and J are TRBV27 and TRBJ2-7; 12 nucleotides match TRBD2. J was trimmed by 7 bases and V by 6 bases; bases with no gene match: 4. Germline V gene sequence: CDR1 MNHEY, CDR2 SMNVEV (reference sequence). This CDR3 contains 13 residues. The CDR3 here is CASRKTSGGEQYF. DNA of the CDR3: TGTGCCAGCAGAAAGACTAGCGGGGGTGAGCAGTACTTC.

V is TRBV11-1 and J is TRBJ2-7; 8 bases are a match to TRBD1. J gave up 2 bases and V 3 bases, and 6 bases lay outside the gene matches. CDR1 is SGHAT, CDR2 FQDESV, per germline (reference sequence). The CDR3 covers 15 residues. As DNA, the CDR3 is TGTGCCAGCAGCTTTTATGGGACAGGAGCCTACGAGCAGTACTTC. Translating it yields CASSFYGTGAYEQYF.

The V gene is TRBV19, the J gene TRBJ1-2, with TRBD1 as a possible D gene (5 bases). Trimming left V 5 bases short and J 5 bases short, with 15 bases between. Germline V lookup: CDR1 LNHDA, CDR2 SQIVND (reference sequence). The CDR3 has 14 amino acids. The CDR3 sequence is CASSPPGTPYGYTF. CDR3 coding DNA: TGTGCCAGTAGTCCACCAGGGACCCCATATGGCTACACCTTC.

The chain recombines TRBV29-1 with TRBJ2-1; TRBD2 aligns across 11 bases. The V segment lost 6 bases and the J segment 2 bases; nucleotides outside the gene matches: 3. Per germline, CDR1 SQVTM and CDR2 ANQGSEA. There are 14 residues in the CDR3. Here the CDR3 reads CSVGTSGTYNEQFF. The CDR3 DNA reads as TGCAGCGTAGGGACTAGCGGAACCTACAATGAGCAGTTCTTC.

This clone has a single count. The chain recombines TRBV27 with TRBJ2-1, with D uncertain. Germline V gene data show CDR1 as MNHEY and CDR2 as SMNVEV (reference sequence). The CDR3 is 18 residues long. V was trimmed by 2 bases and J by 5 bases, leaving 22 bases between them. The CDR3 loop is CASSLSRSRTNGNNEQFF. In DNA form, the CDR3 reads TGTGCCAGCAGTTTAAGTCGATCCAGAACTAATGGTAACAATGAGCAGTTCTTC.